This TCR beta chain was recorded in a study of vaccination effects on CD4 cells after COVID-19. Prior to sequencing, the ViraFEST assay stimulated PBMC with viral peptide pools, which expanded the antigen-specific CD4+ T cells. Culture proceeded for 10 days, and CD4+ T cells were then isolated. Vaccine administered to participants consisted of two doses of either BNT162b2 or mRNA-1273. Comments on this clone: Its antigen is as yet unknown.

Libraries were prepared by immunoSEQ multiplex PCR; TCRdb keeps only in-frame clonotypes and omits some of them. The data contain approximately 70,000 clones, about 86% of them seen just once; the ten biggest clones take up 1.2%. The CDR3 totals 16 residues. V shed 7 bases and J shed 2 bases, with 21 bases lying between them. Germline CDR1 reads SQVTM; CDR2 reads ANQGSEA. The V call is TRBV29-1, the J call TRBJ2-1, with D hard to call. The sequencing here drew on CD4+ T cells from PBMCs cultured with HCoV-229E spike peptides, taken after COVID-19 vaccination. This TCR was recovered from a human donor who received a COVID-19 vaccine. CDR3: CSGLIRTADTYNEQFF. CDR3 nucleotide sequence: TGCAGCGGCCTAATCCGGACGGCCGATACCTACAATGAGCAGTTCTTC.